Each of the 27 T cell receptor beta chains below was sequenced from the same sample in a study of cytomegalovirus exposure and HLA in healthy donors. The PCR ran on 60 Vbeta and 13 Jbeta primers. Some clones are missing from TCRdb's copy, which holds only in-frame ones; the method was immunoSEQ multiplex PCR. There are about 140,000 clones in the sample; roughly 80% occur only once, and 1.2% lies in the top ten. The specimen sequenced was PBMCs. The origin of the receptors is a female donor in good health and CMV-seronegative.

V gene TRBV6-1 combines with J gene TRBJ2-1, with TRBD2 identical over 8 bases. CDR3 length: 15 residues. The ends lost 10 bases at V and 4 bases at J; junction bases unmatched: 12. The germline V gene encodes CDR1 MNHNS and CDR2 SASEGT. CDR3 region: CAIGSGSTFYNEQFF. The CDR3 DNA follows: TGTGCCATCGGAAGCGGGAGTACGTTTTACAATGAGCAGTTCTTC.

The genes are TRBV4-2 and TRBJ1-4, with D possibly matching TRBD1 (5 bases). This CDR3 is built from 15 residues. The V end was cut by 0 bases, the J end by 8 bases, with 13 bases between. Germline V CDR1 and CDR2: LGHNA, YNFKEQ. CDR3 protein: CASSQEPGEREKLFF. The CDR3 nucleotides read TGTGCCAGCAGCCAAGAACCGGGGGAAAGGGAAAAACTGTTTTTT.

The V call is TRBV28, the J call TRBJ2-1; the match to TRBD2 covers 13 bases. V dropped 8 bases and J dropped 2; count of bases not matched to a gene: 6. The CDR3 spans 16 residues. Germline V gene sequence: CDR1 MDHEN, CDR2 SYDVKM. This CDR3 is CASGALAGGPYNEQFF. The CDR3 DNA is TGTGCCAGCGGGGCACTAGCGGGAGGGCCCTACAATGAGCAGTTCTTC.

The V call is TRBV4-2, the J call TRBJ2-1; maybe TRBD2 (5 bases). The V end was cut by 1 base, the J end by 3 bases, with 7 bases between. Per the germline V gene, CDR1 is LGHNA and CDR2 is YNFKEQ. This CDR3 has 14 residues. This CDR3 is CASSQVGSYNEQFF. DNA of the CDR3: TGTGCCAGCAGCCAAGTTGGGAGCTACAATGAGCAGTTCTTC.

The chain employs TRBV4-2 and TRBJ2-7; 10 bases map to TRBD2. Trimming took 3 bases from V and 1 from J; bases not matched to a gene: 6. Germline V gene data show CDR1 as LGHNA and CDR2 as YNFKEQ. The CDR3 spans 16 residues. Written as DNA, the CDR3 is TGTGCCAGCAGCCAGACGCTAGCGGGAGAATCCTACGAGCAGTACTTC. This encodes CASSQTLAGESYEQYF.

V and J are TRBV7-7 and TRBJ2-5; 12 bases line up with TRBD2. Per the germline V gene, CDR1 is SSHAT and CDR2 is FNYEAQ (reference sequence). CDR3 length: 15 residues. CDR3 residues: CASGLAGGVQETQYF. CDR3 in DNA: TGTGCTAGCGGGCTAGCGGGAGGGGTTCAAGAGACCCAGTACTTC.

The chain employs TRBV28 and TRBJ1-1, with 7 nucleotides matching TRBD1. This CDR3 is built from 15 residues. Germline V gene sequence: CDR1 MDHEN, CDR2 SYDVKM. V dropped 7 bases and J dropped 0; count of bases not matched to a gene: 8. DNA for the CDR3: TGTGCCAGCACCCTTGGGGACAGCTTGAACACTGAAGCTTTCTTT. Protein: CASTLGDSLNTEAFF.

Only one count was recorded for this clone. V is TRBV19 and J is TRBJ2-5, with 9 bases fitting TRBD2. CDR1 is LNHDA and CDR2 is SQIVND in the germline V gene (reference sequence). The CDR3 is 15 amino acids. Trimming took 5 bases from V and 2 from J; bases not matched to a gene: 6. The CDR3 is CASSPGLASQETQYF. In nucleotides, the CDR3 is TGTGCCAGTAGTCCTGGACTAGCGTCGCAAGAGACCCAGTACTTC.

J is TRBJ2-5 and V is TRBV27, with TRBD2 matching over 8 bases. The CDR3 has 14 amino acids. The V and J ends lost 8 bases and 7 bases, in that order; junction bases with no gene match: 12. Germline loops: CDR1 MNHEY, CDR2 SMNVEV (reference sequence). CDR3 in DNA: TGTGCCAGCGCGAGAGCGGGAGTGGGAGGGACCCAGTACTTC. As protein: CASARAGVGGTQYF.

The chain couples TRBV11-2 to TRBJ2-7; maybe TRBD2 (5 bases). CDR3 size: 14 residues. CDR1 SGHAT and CDR2 FQNNGV come from the germline V gene. Trimming removed 5 bases from V and 3 bases from J, with 14 bases in between. CDR3 amino acids: CASSRGGQDYEQYF. The CDR3 DNA reads TGTGCCAGCAGCCGCGGCGGGCAGGACTACGAGCAGTACTTC.

The genes are TRBV5-1 and TRBJ2-3, with 7 positions matching TRBD1. The germline gives CDR1 SGHRS, CDR2 YFSETQ. J was trimmed by 0 bases and V by 3 bases; bases with no gene match: 4. This CDR3 spans 15 amino acids. As DNA, the CDR3 is TGCGCCAGCAGCTCTGAACAGGGGAGCACAGATACGCAGTATTTT. Its translation: CASSSEQGSTDTQYF.

The chain is built from TRBV27 and TRBJ2-7; D remains unclear. The CDR3 contains 13 residues. V lost 0 bases to trimming and J lost 3 bases, with 6 bases between them. Germline CDR1 and CDR2: MNHEY and SMNVEV (reference sequence). This CDR3 reads CASSLSPGYEQYF. DNA of the CDR3: TGTGCCAGCAGTTTATCGCCGGGCTACGAGCAGTACTTC.

This chain joins TRBV6-1 and TRBJ2-5; possible D gene TRBD2, 6 bases. This CDR3 has 14 amino acids. The V gene's germline CDR1 is MNHNS and CDR2 SASEGT. V was cut by 0 bases and J by 2 bases, with 7 bases left in between. CDR3 coding DNA: TGTGCCAGCAGTGAAGCTGGGAGGCAAGAGACCCAGTACTTC. Its translation: CASSEAGRQETQYF.

Comment on this clone: Germline is not matched at one junction end, which may reflect a read error. J is TRBJ1-1 and V is TRBV2; D is ambiguous. The CDR3 extends over 15 amino acids. The germline V gene has CDR1 SNHLY and CDR2 FYNNEI. CDR3 sequence (DNA): TGTGCCAGCAGGGAAGGATCTATTGGGCCCATTGAAGCTTTCTTT. As protein: CASREGSIGPIEAFF.

V and J are TRBV30 and TRBJ1-5, with no clear D. CDR1 and CDR2 (germline): GTSNPN, SVGIG (reference sequence). The V and J ends lost 0 bases and 1 base respectively, with 10 bases between them. The CDR3 length is 15 residues. As DNA, the CDR3 is TGTGCCTGGAGTGTACGACAAGGCAGCAATCAGCCCCAGCATTTT. This gives the protein CAWSVRQGSNQPQHF.

The rearrangement uses TRBV5-1 and TRBJ2-7; D perhaps matches TRBD1 (5 bases). The CDR3 runs 14 residues. With 0 bases removed from V and 2 bases from J, the gap between germline ends came to 9 bases. The V gene's germline CDR1 is SGHRS and CDR2 YFSETQ. The DNA of the CDR3 is TGCGCCAGCAGCTTGGGACAGTTTCCCTACGAGCAGTACTTC. As protein: CASSLGQFPYEQYF.

This chain connects TRBV2 to TRBJ2-7, with a possible D match to TRBD2 (5 bases). Per the germline V gene, CDR1 is SNHLY and CDR2 is FYNNEI. Trimming shortened V by 3 bases and J by 6 bases, and 6 bases separated the two germline ends. CDR3 length: 11 amino acids. CDR3 coding DNA: TGTGCCAGCAGTGACGAGGGCGAGCAGTACTTC. Protein sequence: CASSDEGEQYF.

V is TRBV20-1 and J is TRBJ2-7, with a weak D call TRBD2 (6 bases). This CDR3 region has 11 residues. The V end was cut by 6 bases, the J end by 5 bases, with 11 bases between. The germline V gene encodes CDR1 DFQATT and CDR2 SNEGSKA (reference sequence). The CDR3 coding sequence is TGCAGTGCAAGACTAGACGACGAGCAGTACTTC. This codes for CSARLDDEQYF.

This chain links TRBV27 with TRBJ2-6; D may be TRBD1 (6 bases). V was shortened by 1 base and J by 0 bases, with 19 bases between the two germline ends. This CDR3 region has 20 residues. CDR1 MNHEY and CDR2 SMNVEV come from the germline V gene (reference sequence). Written as DNA, the CDR3 is TGTGCCAGCAGTTTATGGTTCTCGGGGACATATAGCTCTGGGGCCAACGTCCTGACTTTC. Its translation: CASSLWFSGTYSSGANVLTF.

The gene calls are TRBV4-1 and TRBJ2-7, with a tentative D call TRBD2 (6 bases). The CDR3 is 16 residues long. Germline V gives CDR1 MGHRA, CDR2 YSYEKL. V lost 3 bases and J 2 bases, leaving 17 bases between the germline ends. CDR3 sequence (DNA): TGCGCCAGCAGCCACCGGGAGACTAGGTTTGCCTACGAGCAGTACTTC. Protein product: CASSHRETRFAYEQYF.

This sequence joins TRBV5-1 and TRBJ2-6, with TRBD1 matching over 7 bases. Losses at the gene ends were 4 bases for V and 3 bases for J; bases not matched to a gene: 4. Germline V CDR1 and CDR2: SGHRS, YFSETQ. The CDR3 length is 15 residues. The CDR3 DNA follows: TGCGCCAGCAGCATCGGGACAGTTGGGGCCAACGTCCTGACTTTC. This encodes CASSIGTVGANVLTF.

This chain joins TRBV28 and TRBJ1-1, with D maybe TRBD1 (5 bases). Germline-derived CDR1 and CDR2 are MDHEN and SYDVKM. V lost 1 base and J 2 bases, leaving 11 bases between the germline ends. This CDR3 spans 15 amino acids. The CDR3 DNA sequence: TGTGCCAGCAGTTTATCAGGGTATGAAAACACTGAAGCTTTCTTT. It codes for CASSLSGYENTEAFF. Using reference TRBV28 and TRBJ1-1 for the parts outside the CDR3, the full variable domain is DVKVTQSSRYLVKRTGEKVFLECVQDMDHENMFWYRQDPGLGLRLIYFSYDVKMKEKGDIPEGYSVSREKKERFSLILESASTNQTSMYLCASSLSGYENTEAFFGQGTRLTVV.

This chain joins TRBV27 and TRBJ2-2, with D unresolved. Germline V CDR1 and CDR2: MNHEY, SMNVEV (reference sequence). There are 13 residues in the CDR3. Trimming left V 5 bases short and J 4 bases short, with 8 bases between. DNA for the CDR3: TGTGCCAGCAGTCCCCAGGTCACCGGGGAGCTGTTTTTT. Translated, it gives CASSPQVTGELFF.

The chain employs TRBV5-5 and TRBJ1-1; perhaps TRBD1 as D (6 bases). Germline CDR1 SGHKS, CDR2 YYEKEE (reference sequence). The CDR3 consists of 15 residues. V was pared by 5 bases and J by 0 bases, with 14 bases between. CDR3 sequence (DNA): TGTGCCAGCAGTTACGCCGGGACACTGAACACTGAAGCTTTCTTT. As protein: CASSYAGTLNTEAFF.

Only a few counts were recorded for this clone. The CDR3 bases are TGTGCCAGCAGAAACGTTTACGACAGGGACGAAGCTTTCTTT. Protein product: CASRNVYDRDEAFF. The rearrangement links TRBV27 to TRBJ1-1, with 7 bases matching TRBD1. The CDR3 is 14 amino acids. Germline CDR1 MNHEY, CDR2 SMNVEV (reference sequence). V lost 6 bases and J lost 8; bases outside the gene matches: 12.

The rearrangement joins TRBV28 to TRBJ2-2; 8 nucleotides line up with TRBD1. The CDR3 totals 13 residues. Trimming cost V 8 bases and J 1 base; bases outside gene matches: 0. Germline CDR1 reads MDHEN; CDR2 reads SYDVKM. Written as DNA, the CDR3 is TGTGCCAGCGGACAGGGGAACACCGGGGAGCTGTTTTTT. Residues: CASGQGNTGELFF.

This rearrangement joins TRBV4-1 to TRBJ2-3; maybe TRBD2 (5 bases). V was shortened by 5 bases and J by 2 bases, with 17 bases between the two germline ends. There are 16 residues in the CDR3. Germline-derived CDR1 and CDR2 are MGHRA and YSYEKL. The CDR3 DNA reads TGCGCCAGCAGCTGGACGCCCCGGGAATCCACAGATACGCAGTATTTT. Its translation: CASSWTPRESTDTQYF.